This T cell receptor beta chain came from a study of blood T cell repertoires in COVID-19. Some clones are missing from TCRdb's copy, which holds only in-frame ones; the method was immunoSEQ multiplex PCR. The sample consists of 250,000 to 300,000 clones, about nine tenths of them appearing once. CDR1 and CDR2 from the germline V gene are SGHVS and FNYEAQ. The CDR3 is 14 amino acids. Trimming cost V 5 bases and J 5 bases; bases outside gene matches: 3. Specimen: PBMCs or T cells enriched from blood (not recorded which). The receptor was isolated from a woman aged 55-69 years who had recovered from COVID-19. The chain employs TRBV7-6 and TRBJ2-2; 9 positions match TRBD1. The CDR3 DNA is TGTGCCAGCAGCCTCGGACAGGGGACCGGGGAGCTGTTTTTT. Amino acids: CASSLGQGTGELFF.